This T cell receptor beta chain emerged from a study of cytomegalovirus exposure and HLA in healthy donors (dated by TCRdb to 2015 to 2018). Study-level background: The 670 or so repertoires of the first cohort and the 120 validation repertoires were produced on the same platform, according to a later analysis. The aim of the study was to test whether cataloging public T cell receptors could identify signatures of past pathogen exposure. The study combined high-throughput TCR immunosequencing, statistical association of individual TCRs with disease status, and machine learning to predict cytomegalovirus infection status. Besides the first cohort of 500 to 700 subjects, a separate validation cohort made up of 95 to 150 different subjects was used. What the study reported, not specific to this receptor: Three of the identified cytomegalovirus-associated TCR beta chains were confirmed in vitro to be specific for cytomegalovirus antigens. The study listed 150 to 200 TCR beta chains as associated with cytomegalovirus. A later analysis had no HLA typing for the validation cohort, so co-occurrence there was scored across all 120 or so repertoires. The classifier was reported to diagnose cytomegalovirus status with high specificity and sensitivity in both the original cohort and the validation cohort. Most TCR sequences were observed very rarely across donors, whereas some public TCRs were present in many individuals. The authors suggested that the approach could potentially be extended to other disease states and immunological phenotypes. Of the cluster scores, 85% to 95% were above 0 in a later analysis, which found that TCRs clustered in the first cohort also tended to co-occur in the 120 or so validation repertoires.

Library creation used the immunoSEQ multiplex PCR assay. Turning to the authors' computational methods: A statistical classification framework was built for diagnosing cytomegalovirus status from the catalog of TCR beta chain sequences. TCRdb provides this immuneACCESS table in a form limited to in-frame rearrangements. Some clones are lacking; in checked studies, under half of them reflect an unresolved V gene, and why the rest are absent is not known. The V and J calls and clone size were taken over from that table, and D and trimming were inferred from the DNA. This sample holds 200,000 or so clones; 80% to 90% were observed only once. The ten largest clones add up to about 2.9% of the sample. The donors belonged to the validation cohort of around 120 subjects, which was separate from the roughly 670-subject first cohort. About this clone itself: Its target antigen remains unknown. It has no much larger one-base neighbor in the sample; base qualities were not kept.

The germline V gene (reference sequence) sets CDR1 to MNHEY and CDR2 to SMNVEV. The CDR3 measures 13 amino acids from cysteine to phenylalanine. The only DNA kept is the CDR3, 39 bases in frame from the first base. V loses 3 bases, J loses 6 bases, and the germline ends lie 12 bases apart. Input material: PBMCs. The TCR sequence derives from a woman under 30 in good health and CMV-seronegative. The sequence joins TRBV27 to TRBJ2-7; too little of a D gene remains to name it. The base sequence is TGTGCCAGCAGTTTCTCCCTCTCCGGCGAGCAGTACTTC. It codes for CASSFSLSGEQYF.